This TCR beta chain came from a study of blood T cell repertoires in COVID-19. Study at large: Samples taken during acute and convalescent COVID-19 were collected in the United States, Italy and Spain. From T cells, B-cell-depleted T cells, or PBMCs came the material, which was cDNA or gDNA.

This CDR3 comprises 14 residues. Germline loops: CDR1 SGDLS, CDR2 YYNGEE. V dropped 6 bases and J dropped 2 bases, with 14 bases sitting between them. Original data processing: Amplified reference gene primers provided the basis for estimating nucleated cell counts. Generated by immunoSEQ multiplex PCR, the TCRdb table keeps only in-frame clones and is missing some. V and J calls and clone size are copied from that table; D and trimming were computed from the DNA. The table shows approximately 450,000 clones, with 75% to 90% occurring only once. This rearrangement joins TRBV9 to TRBJ2-5; the D is unclear. This sequence originates from a woman aged 30 to 39 with acute or convalescent COVID-19. The sequenced sample consisted of peripheral blood. CDR3 DNA sequence: TGTGCCAGCACCTCCCGGTACCCTCAAGAGACCCAGTACTTC. Protein: CASTSRYPQETQYF.